This T cell receptor (beta chain) was documented in a study of blood T cell repertoires in COVID-19. The wider study: Material from acute and convalescent COVID-19 was sourced from the United States, Italy and Spain. The analysed material was cDNA or gDNA that came from T cells, B-cell-depleted T cells, or PBMCs.

The CDR3 covers 14 residues. Trimming removed 10 bases from V and 0 bases from J; junction bases left unmatched: 5. The germline gives CDR1 SNHLY, CDR2 FYNNEI. In the original workflow: By means of reference gene primer amplification, nucleated cell counts were estimated. Sequencing used immunoSEQ multiplex PCR; TCRdb keeps in-frame clones, though not all of them. V and J calls and clone size are copied from that table; D and trimming were computed from the DNA. In the table there are more than 85,000 clones, roughly 90% of which are singletons. The specimen was peripheral blood. The rearrangement uses TRBV2 and TRBJ2-2; 7 bases map to TRBD1. The clonotype was recovered from a man between 65 and 85 years old with acute or convalescent COVID-19. This CDR3 is CATGTVANTGELFF. The CDR3 nucleotides are TGTGCCACGGGGACAGTGGCGAACACCGGGGAGCTGTTTTTT.